This T cell receptor (beta chain) was sequenced in a study of Graves' ophthalmopathy and Graves' hyperthyroidism. Study in general: Prior to any treatment, peripheral blood was collected at the time of initial diagnosis.

This CDR3 has 16 amino acids. V lost 4 bases and J 2 bases, leaving 14 bases between the germline ends. CDR1 is LGHNA and CDR2 is YNFKEQ in the germline V gene. Amplified TCR beta CDR3 regions were obtained using RNA transcripts as template. First-round RT-PCR used HTBI primers; second-round multiplex PCR followed. TCRdb passed the multiplex PCR reads through MiXCR, listing each CDR3 protein once. Among about 620,000 distinct CDR3 sequences listed, about 24% were seen once. About this clonotype itself: A much larger clone lies one base from this, so it may be a read error.

Diagnosis was based on clinical symptoms, serum thyroxine, TRAb, thyroid ultrasound and orbital computed tomography. The sample taken for sequencing was peripheral blood. V is TRBV4-2 and J is TRBJ2-2; D not resolved. The TCR comes from a woman in her late teens or twenties with stable Graves' hyperthyroidism. Some clones in this sample may be carry-over from other donors' samples. CDR3 region: CASSPPETTNTGELFF. DNA of the CDR3: TGTGCCAGCAGCCCTCCAGAGACAACCAACACCGGGGAGCTGTTTTTT.